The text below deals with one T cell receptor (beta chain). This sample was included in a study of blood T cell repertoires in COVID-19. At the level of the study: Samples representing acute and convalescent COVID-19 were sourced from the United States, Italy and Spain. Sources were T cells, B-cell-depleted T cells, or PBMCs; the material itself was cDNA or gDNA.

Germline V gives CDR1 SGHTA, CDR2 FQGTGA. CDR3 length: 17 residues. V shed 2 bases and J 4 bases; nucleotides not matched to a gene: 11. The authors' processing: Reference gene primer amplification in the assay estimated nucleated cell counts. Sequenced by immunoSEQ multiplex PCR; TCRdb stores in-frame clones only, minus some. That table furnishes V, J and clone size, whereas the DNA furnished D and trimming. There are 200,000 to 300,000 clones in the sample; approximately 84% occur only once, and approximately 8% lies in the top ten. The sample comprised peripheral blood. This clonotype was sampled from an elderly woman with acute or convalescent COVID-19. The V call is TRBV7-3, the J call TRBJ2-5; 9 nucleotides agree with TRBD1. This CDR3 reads CASSLGQGTPPGETQYF. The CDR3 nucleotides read TGTGCCAGCAGCTTAGGACAGGGGACGCCACCTGGAGAGACCCAGTACTTC.